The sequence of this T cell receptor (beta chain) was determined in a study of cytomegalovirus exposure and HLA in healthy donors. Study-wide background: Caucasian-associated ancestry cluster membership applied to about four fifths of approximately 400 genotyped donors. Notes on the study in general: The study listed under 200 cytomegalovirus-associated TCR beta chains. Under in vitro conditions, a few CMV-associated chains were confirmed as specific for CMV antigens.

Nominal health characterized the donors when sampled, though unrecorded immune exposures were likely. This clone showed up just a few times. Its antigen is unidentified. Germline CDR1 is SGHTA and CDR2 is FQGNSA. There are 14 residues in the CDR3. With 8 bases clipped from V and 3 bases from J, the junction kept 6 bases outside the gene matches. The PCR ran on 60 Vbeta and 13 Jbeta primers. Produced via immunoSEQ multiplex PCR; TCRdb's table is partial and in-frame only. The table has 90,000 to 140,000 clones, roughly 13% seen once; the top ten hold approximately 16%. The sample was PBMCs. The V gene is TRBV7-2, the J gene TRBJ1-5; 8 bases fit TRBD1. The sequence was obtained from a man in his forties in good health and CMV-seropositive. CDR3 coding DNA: TGTGCCAGCGGAACAGGGGGTTCCAATCAGCCCCAGCATTTT. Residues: CASGTGGSNQPQHF.